This is a list of T cell receptor beta chains from one sample in a study of cytomegalovirus exposure and HLA in healthy donors. Method: immunoSEQ multiplex PCR; TCRdb's copy keeps in-frame clones and lacks some. The sample includes fewer than 200,000 clones, 60% to 80% of them seen just once. Input material: PBMCs. These TCRs come from a male donor in good health and CMV-seronegative. Both conserved end residues are part of each CDR3. Fields, in order: J gene, clone size, D gene, V gene, CDR3 protein, CDR3 DNA. A D gene is named only where the DNA matches it firmly. For some rows the clone size is stated as once, few or many, or as a class when expanded; others skip it.

TRBJ2-2 few TRBD2 TRBV27 CASSLPSGSHTGELFF TGTGCCAGCAGCCTCCCTAGCGGGAGTCACACCGGGGAGCTGTTTTTT
TRBJ2-3 . . TRBV30 CAWSVWRDSTDTQYF TGTGCCTGGAGTGTATGGCGGGACAGCACAGATACGCAGTATTTT
TRBJ2-5 . TRBD2 TRBV7-7 CASSSGGGRETQYF TGTGCCAGCAGCTCGGGGGGGGGCCGGGAGACCCAGTACTTC
TRBJ2-7 . TRBD1 TRBV30 CAWTHPGQGYEQYF TGTGCCTGGACACATCCGGGACAGGGCTACGAGCAGTACTTC
TRBJ1-1 few TRBD1 TRBV11-2 CASSSDRESREAFF TGTGCCAGCAGCTCGGACAGGGAGAGTCGTGAAGCTTTCTTT
TRBJ2-1 . TRBD1 TRBV4-3 CASSQPGTGGYNEQFF TGCGCCAGCAGCCAACCTGGGACAGGGGGTTACAATGAGCAGTTCTTC
TRBJ2-2 . . TRBV6-1 CASFDLWRNTGELFF TGTGCCAGCTTTGACTTATGGCGCAACACCGGGGAGCTGTTTTTT
TRBJ2-5 . . TRBV7-8 CASTSRETQYF TGTGCCAGCACCTCCCGAGAGACCCAGTACTTC
TRBJ1-3 . . TRBV5-1 CASSLRIGESGNTIYF TGCGCCAGCAGCTTGAGGATCGGGGAATCTGGAAACACCATATATTTT
TRBJ1-5 once . TRBV28 CASSPSEGSNQPQHF TGTGCCAGCAGCCCGAGCGAGGGTAGCAATCAGCCCCAGCATTTT
TRBJ2-2 . . TRBV6-5 CAIKTPGNTGELFF TGTGCCATAAAAACCCCCGGGAACACCGGGGAGCTGTTTTTT
TRBJ1-1 . . TRBV19 CASGPGTPTEAFF TGTGCCAGTGGACCCGGGACACCCACTGAAGCTTTCTTT
TRBJ2-3 . TRBD2 TRBV5-1 CASSLAILGTRWHF TGCGCCAGCAGCTTGGCCATACTCGGGACTAGGTGGCATTTT
TRBJ2-1 . TRBD2 TRBV4-1 CASSRPGLAAYNEQFF TGCGCCAGCAGCCGCCCGGGACTAGCGGCCTACAATGAGCAGTTCTTC
TRBJ1-1 . . TRBV6-5 CASSPGWGTEAFF TGTGCCAGCAGCCCGGGATGGGGCACTGAAGCTTTCTTT
TRBJ1-6 . TRBD1 TRBV15 CATGQPGGAGNVSPLHF TGTGCCACCGGCCAACCAGGGGGCGCAGGGAATGTTTCACCCCTCCACTTT
TRBJ2-7 . TRBD1 TRBV28 CASRTDRDSYEQYF TGTGCCAGCAGGACCGACAGGGACTCCTACGAGCAGTACTTC
TRBJ2-7 . TRBD1 TRBV14 CASSQAGTGLVKQYF TGTGCCAGCAGCCAAGCCGGGACAGGGTTAGTCAAGCAGTACTTC
TRBJ2-6 . TRBD2 TRBV6-6 CASINGGGNVLTF TGTGCCAGCATAAACGGGGGGGGCAACGTCCTGACTTTC
TRBJ2-7 . . TRBV19 CASSIYPGGYEQYF TGTGCCAGTAGTATCTACCCAGGGGGGTACGAGCAGTACTTC
TRBJ2-2 . . TRBV9 CASSPRYTGELFF TGTGCCAGCAGCCCCCGTTACACCGGGGAGCTGTTTTTT
TRBJ2-3 . TRBD1 TRBV19 CASSMRDRGTDTQYF TGTGCCAGTAGTATGAGGGACAGGGGAACAGATACGCAGTATTTT
TRBJ1-1 . . TRBV27 CASSPAGLKNTEAFF TGTGCCAGCAGCCCGGCGGGCCTAAAGAACACTGAAGCTTTCTTT
TRBJ2-7 . . TRBV6-5 CASSRDRLPGYEQYF TGTGCCAGCAGCCGAGACAGGCTACCGGGCTACGAGCAGTACTTC
TRBJ2-2 . TRBD2 TRBV4-3 CASSQGGTSGYTGELFF TGCGCCAGCAGCCAAGGCGGGACTAGCGGGTATACCGGGGAGCTGTTTTTT
TRBJ2-1 . TRBD2 TRBV10-3 CAIGATSGGFDEQFF TGTGCCATCGGAGCGACTAGCGGGGGTTTCGATGAGCAGTTCTTC
TRBJ1-4 once . TRBV18 CASSREVSTNEKLFF TGTGCCAGCTCCCGGGAGGTTTCCACTAATGAAAAACTGTTTTTT
TRBJ2-7 . . TRBV19 CASSSGHLSYEQYF TGTGCCAGTAGTTCTGGACACCTCTCCTACGAGCAGTACTTC
TRBJ2-1 . . TRBV27 CASSPGGNEQFF TGTGCCAGCAGTCCCGGAGGGAATGAGCAGTTCTTC
TRBJ1-1 medium-sized TRBD1 TRBV7-9 CATDTGTANTEAFF TGTGCCACCGATACCGGGACAGCGAACACTGAAGCTTTCTTT
TRBJ2-2 . . TRBV28 CASTRVTGELFF TGTGCCAGCACCAGGGTCACCGGGGAGCTGTTTTTT
TRBJ2-7 . . TRBV6-5 CASNKRGRMDYEQYF TGTGCCAGCAACAAAAGAGGCCGGATGGATTACGAGCAGTACTTC
TRBJ2-1 . TRBD2 TRBV30 CAGVAGVGGGYNEQFF TGTGCTGGGGTAGCGGGAGTGGGGGGGGGCTACAATGAGCAGTTCTTC
TRBJ2-1 . TRBD1 TRBV5-8 CASSFQTGGPYNEQFF TGTGCCAGCAGCTTCCAAACAGGGGGACCCTACAATGAGCAGTTCTTC
TRBJ2-3 . TRBD2 TRBV5-6 CASSFGAGGIPDTQYF TGTGCCAGCAGCTTTGGGGCGGGGGGAATCCCAGATACGCAGTATTTT
TRBJ2-7 . . TRBV6-5 CASRRALQSYEQYF TGTGCCAGCAGGCGGGCTCTGCAGTCCTACGAGCAGTACTTC
TRBJ2-3 . TRBD1 TRBV5-6 CASSWDRGPDTQYF TGTGCCAGCAGCTGGGACAGGGGGCCAGATACGCAGTATTTT
TRBJ1-2 few . TRBV7-9 CASSLGGLNYGYTF TGTGCCAGCAGCTTAGGGGGCCTTAACTATGGCTACACCTTC
TRBJ2-3 . TRBD2 TRBV6-5 CASRSLAGSTDTQYF TGTGCCAGCAGATCCCTAGCGGGGAGCACAGATACGCAGTATTTT
TRBJ2-3 . TRBD2 TRBV4-1 CASSPAGHTDTQYF TGCGCCAGCAGCCCAGCGGGGCACACAGATACGCAGTATTTT
TRBJ2-7 . TRBD1 TRBV6-5 CASSYSGTGYEQYF TGTGCCAGCAGTTATTCCGGGACAGGCTACGAGCAGTACTTC
TRBJ1-4 . . TRBV28 CASSFFPTATNEKLFF TGTGCCAGCAGTTTCTTCCCGACAGCAACTAATGAAAAACTGTTTTTT
TRBJ1-1 . TRBD1 TRBV5-1 CASSGRGLRTEAFF TGCGCCAGCAGCGGCAGGGGGCTGAGGACTGAAGCTTTCTTT
TRBJ2-1 . . TRBV9 CASSPRDIRSNEQFF TGTGCCAGCAGCCCCCGGGACATTCGGTCCAATGAGCAGTTCTTC
TRBJ2-1 . . TRBV12-5 CASVPDSYNEQFF TGTGCTAGTGTTCCGGACTCATACAATGAGCAGTTCTTC